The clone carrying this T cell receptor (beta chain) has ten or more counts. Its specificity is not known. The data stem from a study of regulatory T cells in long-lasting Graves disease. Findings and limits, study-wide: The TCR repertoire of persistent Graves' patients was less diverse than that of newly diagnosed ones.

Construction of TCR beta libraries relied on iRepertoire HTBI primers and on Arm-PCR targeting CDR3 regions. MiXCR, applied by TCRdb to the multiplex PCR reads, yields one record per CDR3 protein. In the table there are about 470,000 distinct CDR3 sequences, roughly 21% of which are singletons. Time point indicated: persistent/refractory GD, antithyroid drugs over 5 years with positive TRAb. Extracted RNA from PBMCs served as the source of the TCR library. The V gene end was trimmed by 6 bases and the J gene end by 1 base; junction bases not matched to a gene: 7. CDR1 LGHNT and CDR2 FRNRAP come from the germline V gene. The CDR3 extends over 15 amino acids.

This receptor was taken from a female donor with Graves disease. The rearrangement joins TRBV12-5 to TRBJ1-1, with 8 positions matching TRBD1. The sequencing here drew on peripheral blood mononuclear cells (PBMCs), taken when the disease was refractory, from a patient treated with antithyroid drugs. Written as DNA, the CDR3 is TGTGCTAGTGGCTATCAGGGGGCTGAGAACACTGAAGCTTTCTTT. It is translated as CASGYQGAENTEAFF. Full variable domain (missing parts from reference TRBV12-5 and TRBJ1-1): DARVTQTPRHKVTEMGQEVTMRCQPILGHNTVFWYRQTMMQGLELLAYFRNRAPLDDSGMPKDRFSAEMPDATLATLKIQPSEPRDSAVYFCASGYQGAENTEAFFGQGTRLTVV.